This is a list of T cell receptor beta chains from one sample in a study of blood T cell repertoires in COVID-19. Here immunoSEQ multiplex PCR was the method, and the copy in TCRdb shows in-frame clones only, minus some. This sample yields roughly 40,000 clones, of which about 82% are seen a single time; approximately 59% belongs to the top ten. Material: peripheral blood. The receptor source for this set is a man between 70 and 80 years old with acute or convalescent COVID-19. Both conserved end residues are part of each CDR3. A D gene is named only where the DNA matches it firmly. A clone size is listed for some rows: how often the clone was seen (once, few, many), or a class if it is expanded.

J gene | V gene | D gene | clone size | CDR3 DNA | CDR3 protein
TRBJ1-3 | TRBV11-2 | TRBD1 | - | TGTGCCAGCAGCTTCGGGACAGGGGTTGGAAACACCATATATTTT | CASSFGTGVGNTIYF
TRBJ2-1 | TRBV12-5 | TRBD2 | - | TGTGCTAGTGGTATCGGAAGCGGGGGTTACAATGAGCAGTTCTTC | CASGIGSGGYNEQFF
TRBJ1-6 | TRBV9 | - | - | TGTGCCAGCAGCGTAGGGGACCAGGGGCTATTAGATTCACCCCTCCACTTT | CASSVGDQGLLDSPLHF
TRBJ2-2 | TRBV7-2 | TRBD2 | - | TGTGCCAGCAGCGGCGGGACTAGCGGAATCACCGGGGGGCTGTTTTTT | CASSGGTSGITGGLFF
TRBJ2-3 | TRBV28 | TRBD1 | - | TGTGCCAGCCAAGGACAGGGGACCCCTACGCAGTATTTT | CASQGQGTPTQYF
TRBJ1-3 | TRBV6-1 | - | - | TGTGCCAGCAGTGAAGCGGGAGGACGAAACACCATATATTTT | CASSEAGGRNTIYF
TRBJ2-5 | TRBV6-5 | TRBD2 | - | TGTGCCAGCAGTTCTAGCGGGAAAGAGACCCAGTACTTC | CASSSSGKETQYF
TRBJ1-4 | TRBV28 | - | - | TGTGCCACCCATGCAGGCCAAGAAAAACTGTTTTTT | CATHAGQEKLFF
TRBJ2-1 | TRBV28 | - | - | TGTGCCAGTCGGTCTGGCGGGCGTACCTACAATGAGCAGTTCTTC | CASRSGGRTYNEQFF
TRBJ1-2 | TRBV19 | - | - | TGTGCCAGTAGACCCCTTGGTCAGAACTATGGCTACACCTTC | CASRPLGQNYGYTF
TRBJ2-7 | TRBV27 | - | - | TGTGCCAGCAGGCGGACGATATTCGGGACCTACGAGCAGTACTTC | CASRRTIFGTYEQYF
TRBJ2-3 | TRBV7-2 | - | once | TGTGCCAGCAGCCCGGGACTGAGCACAGATACGCAGTATTTT | CASSPGLSTDTQYF
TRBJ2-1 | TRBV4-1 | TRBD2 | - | TGCGCCAGCAGGCCCTTAGGTGTTAGCGGGCCCTCCTACAATGAGCAGTTCTTC | CASRPLGVSGPSYNEQFF
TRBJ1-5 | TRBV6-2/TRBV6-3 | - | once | TGTGCCAGCAGCTTAGGGGAGGCGTCGGGTTCGCCCCAGCATTTT | CASSLGEASGSPQHF
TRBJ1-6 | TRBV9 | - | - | TGTGCCAGCAGCACTGGGACAACTGAAAATTCACCCCTCCACTTT | CASSTGTTENSPLHF
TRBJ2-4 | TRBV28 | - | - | TGTGCCAGCAGTTTAATGAACGGGTCGCCCAAAAACATTCAGTACTTC | CASSLMNGSPKNIQYF
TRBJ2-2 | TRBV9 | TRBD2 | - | TGTGCCAGCAGCGTAATGGCTAGCGGGGGCCTCACCGGGGAGCTGTTTTTT | CASSVMASGGLTGELFF
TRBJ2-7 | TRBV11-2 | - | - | TGTGCCAGCAGCTTCGACGGAAGATCAGGATCGTACGAGCAGTACTTC | CASSFDGRSGSYEQYF
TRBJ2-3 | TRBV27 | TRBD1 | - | TGTGCCAGCAGTTTTGTGGGACTAAAGGGACAGGGGACGTCGAGCACAGATACGCAGTATTTT | CASSFVGLKGQGTSSTDTQYF
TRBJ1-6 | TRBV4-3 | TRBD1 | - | TGCGCCAGCAGCCCCCGACAGGGAAATTCACCCCTCCACTTT | CASSPRQGNSPLHF
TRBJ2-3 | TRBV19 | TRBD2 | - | TGTGCCAGTAGTACACCGGGGGGATCTAGCACAGATACGCAGTATTTT | CASSTPGGSSTDTQYF
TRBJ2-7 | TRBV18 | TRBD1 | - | TGTGCCAGCTCACCAGAGACAGGGTCAAGCGAGCAGTACTTC | CASSPETGSSEQYF
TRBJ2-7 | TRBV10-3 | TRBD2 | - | TGTGCCATCAGTGAGTTAAGCGGGGACCCGTACGAGCAGTACTTC | CAISELSGDPYEQYF
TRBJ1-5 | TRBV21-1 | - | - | TGTGCCAGCAGCTCCCGAGGGCTCAATCAGCCCCAGCATTTT | CASSSRGLNQPQHF
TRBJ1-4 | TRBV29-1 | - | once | TGCAGCGTTGTGGAGAATGAAAAACTGTTTTTT | CSVVENEKLFF
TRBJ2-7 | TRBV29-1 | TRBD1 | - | TGCAGCGTTGAAGGGGGTGACAGGGGCCTCGGGTCCAAGCAGTACTTC | CSVEGGDRGLGSKQYF
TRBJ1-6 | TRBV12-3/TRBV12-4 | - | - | TGTGCCAGCAGTTTAAGTGAGAATTCACCCCTCCACTTT | CASSLSENSPLHF
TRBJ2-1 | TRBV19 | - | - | TGTGCCAGTAGTATGGAAGGGAGCTCCTACAATGAGCAGTTCTTC | CASSMEGSSYNEQFF
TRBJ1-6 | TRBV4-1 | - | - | TGCGCCAGCAGCCAAGATTCGGCCGGTGACATCGGCAATTCACCCCTCCACTTT | CASSQDSAGDIGNSPLHF
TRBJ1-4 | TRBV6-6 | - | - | TGTGCCAGCAGTTACTCTCCGGGTCGAAGTGAAAAACTGTTTTTT | CASSYSPGRSEKLFF
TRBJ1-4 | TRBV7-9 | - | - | TGTGCCAGCAGCGCTTGGACAGTCGATGAAAAACTGTTTTTT | CASSAWTVDEKLFF
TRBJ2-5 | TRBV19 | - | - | TGTGCCAGTAGGCCGACAGGAGGTCGGGAGACCCAGTACTTC | CASRPTGGRETQYF
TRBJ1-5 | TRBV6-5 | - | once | TGTGCCAGCAGACGCTACAGGGATAGCAATCAGCCCCAGCATTTT | CASRRYRDSNQPQHF
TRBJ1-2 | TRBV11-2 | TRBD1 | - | TGTGCCAGCGGAAGCAGGGGGGTCGGCTACACCTTC | CASGSRGVGYTF
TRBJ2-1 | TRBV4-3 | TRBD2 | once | TGCGCCAGCAGCCAAGATCTTATAGGAGCGGGAGTGTCGAATGAGCAGTTCTTC | CASSQDLIGAGVSNEQFF
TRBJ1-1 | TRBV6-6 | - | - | TGTGCCAGCAGACCTACAGGAATTACCACTGAAGCTTTCTTT | CASRPTGITTEAFF
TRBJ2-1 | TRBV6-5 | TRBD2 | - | TGTGCCAGCAGCCAACTAGCGGGTGGTGAGCAGTTCTTC | CASSQLAGGEQFF
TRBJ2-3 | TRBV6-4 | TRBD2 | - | TGTGCCAGCAGTGACCTTGGACTAGCCACAGATACGCAGTATTTT | CASSDLGLATDTQYF
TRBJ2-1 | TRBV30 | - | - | TGTGCCTGGAGTCAGAATAATGAGCAGTTCTTC | CAWSQNNEQFF
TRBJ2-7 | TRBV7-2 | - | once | TGTGCCAGCAGCTTAGGACCTAGGAACGAGCAGTACTTC | CASSLGPRNEQYF
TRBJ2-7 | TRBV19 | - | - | TGTGCCAGTAGTGGAGCTCTTCGGGGCGAGCAGTACTTC | CASSGALRGEQYF
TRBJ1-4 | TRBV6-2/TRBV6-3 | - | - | TGTGCCAGCAGTTACCGGGGGACTAATGAAAAACTGTTTTTT | CASSYRGTNEKLFF
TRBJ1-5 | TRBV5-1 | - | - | TGCGCCAGCAGCCCAACGGGGGGGATTGAGCAGCCCCAGCATTTT | CASSPTGGIEQPQHF
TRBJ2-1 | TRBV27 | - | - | TGTGCCAGCAAGTTTGCGGGGTACAATGAGCAGTTCTTC | CASKFAGYNEQFF
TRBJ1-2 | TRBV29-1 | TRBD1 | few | TGCAGCGCCATATCACGGACAGGGGTGGGCTACACCTTC | CSAISRTGVGYTF
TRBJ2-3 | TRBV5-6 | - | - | TGTGCCAGCAGCGGATCTGCGGGGGCCACAGATACGCAGTATTTT | CASSGSAGATDTQYF
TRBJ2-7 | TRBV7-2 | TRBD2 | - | TGTGCCAGCAGCCCCGAGACTAGCGGTGTGGAGTACGAGCAGTACTTC | CASSPETSGVEYEQYF
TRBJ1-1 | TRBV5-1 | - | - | TGCGCCAGCAGCCGAAGTTTAGAGAACACTGAAGCTTTCTTT | CASSRSLENTEAFF
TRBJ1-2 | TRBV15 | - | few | TGTGCCACCAGCAGTTACCCCCTTCGAGAGGCTAACTATGGCTACACCTTC | CATSSYPLREANYGYTF
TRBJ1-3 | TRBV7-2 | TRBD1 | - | TGTGCCAGCAGCCCCCGGCTTAGGTTGGCAGGGGGCTTTGGTACCATATATTTT | CASSPRLRLAGGFGTIYF
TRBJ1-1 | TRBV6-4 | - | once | TGTGCCAGCAGGGGACAACAGAACACTGAAGCTTTCTTT | CASRGQQNTEAFF
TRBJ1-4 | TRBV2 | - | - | TGTGCCAGCAGTGCTGGGCCCAATGAAAAACTGTTTTTT | CASSAGPNEKLFF
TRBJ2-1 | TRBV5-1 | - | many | TGCGCCAGCAGCCATTACAGGGTTTACAATGAGCAGTTCTTC | CASSHYRVYNEQFF
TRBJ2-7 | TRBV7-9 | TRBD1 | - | TGTGCCAGCAGCACCCGCCGACAGGGTCACGAGCAGTACTTC | CASSTRRQGHEQYF
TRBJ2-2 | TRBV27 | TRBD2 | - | TGTGCCAGCAGTGGACTAGATAGCGGGGAGCTGTTTTTT | CASSGLDSGELFF